The 27 T cell receptor beta chains presented below share a single source sample, sequenced in a study of T-cell reconstitution after alpha-beta-depleted transplantation in children. Molecular barcoding with unique molecular identifiers was used for the TCRbeta library. One entry per CDR3 protein, called by TCRdb with MiXCR from the PCR reads. The table shows about 230,000 distinct CDR3 sequences, with 9.5% to 15% occurring only once. Here the sequenced sample was PBMCs from the stem cell graft donor, taken from the stem cell graft. The receptors derive from a human donor who donated a stem cell graft to a child with acute lymphoblastic leukemia.

This clonotype showed up many times. The V gene is TRBV19, the J gene TRBJ2-7, with D uncertain. Trimming took off 4 bases at V and 3 bases at J, with 4 bases between the two ends. CDR3 length: 11 amino acids. Per germline, CDR1 LNHDA and CDR2 SQIVND (reference sequence). CDR3 nucleotides: TGTGCCAGTAGTAACAGCTACGAGCAGTACTTC. This sequence encodes CASSNSYEQYF.

This clonotype came up many times. The rearrangement uses TRBV15 and TRBJ1-1; D unclear. There are 15 residues in the CDR3. V lost 1 base and J 4 bases, leaving 13 bases between the germline ends. From germline, CDR1 is LNHNV and CDR2 YYDKDF (reference sequence). CDR3 nucleotide sequence: TGTGCCACCAGCAGAGGAATCAACGGGGTCACTGAAGCTTTCTTT. Translating it yields CATSRGINGVTEAFF.

This clonotype was seen a few times. The rearrangement links TRBV15 to TRBJ2-1; the D gene is possibly TRBD1 (5 bases). CDR1 and CDR2 (germline): LNHNV, YYDKDF (reference sequence). V was shortened by 4 bases and J by 9 bases, with 22 bases between the two germline ends. This CDR3 is 16 amino acids long. DNA of the CDR3: TGTGCCACCAGCAACTTTCGGCAGGGCATCCCACTTGAGCAGTTCTTC. It translates to CATSNFRQGIPLEQFF.

Many counts were recorded for this clonotype. DNA of the CDR3: TGTGCCAGCAGCTTAGAACAGGGGGCAGGCGGGGAGCTGTTTTTT. It is translated as CASSLEQGAGGELFF. This sequence joins TRBV13 and TRBJ2-2; 9 bases align to TRBD1. Germline CDR1 reads PRHDT; CDR2 reads FYEKMQ (reference sequence). This CDR3 is built from 15 residues. The V and J ends lost 1 base and 7 bases, in that order; junction bases with no gene match: 4.

This clonotype has at least ten counts. The V call is TRBV7-9, the J call TRBJ1-4; 7 bases match TRBD1. Germline CDR1 and CDR2: SEHNR and FQNEAQ (reference sequence). CDR3 length: 16 amino acids. V lost 0 bases, J lost 8 bases, and 9 bases stayed unmatched. CDR3 bases: TGTGCCAGCAGCTTAGCGCGCACAGGGGAGGAGGAAAAACTGTTTTTT. It encodes CASSLARTGEEEKLFF. The full variable domain, in which reference TRBV7-9 and TRBJ1-4 provide the parts outside the CDR3, is DTGVSQNPRHKITKRGQNVTFRCDPISEHNRLYWYRQTLGQGPEFLTYFQNEAQLEKSRLLSDRFSAERPKGSFSTLEIQRTEQGDSAMYLCASSLARTGEEEKLFFGSGTQLSVL.

Notes on this clonotype: Given a much more abundant clone one base away, this may be a read error. The V gene is TRBV7-6, the J gene TRBJ2-7, with TRBD1 as a possible D gene (6 bases). This CDR3 contains 14 residues. The V gene's germline CDR1 is SGHVS and CDR2 FNYEAQ. Trimming pared 5 bases from V and 3 bases from J, leaving 14 bases between. In DNA, the CDR3 is TGTGCCAGCAGCCCGGCGCACAGGGACTACGAGCAGTACTTC. Encoded protein: CASSPAHRDYEQYF. Looking up the rest from reference TRBV7-6 and TRBJ2-7 gives the full variable domain: GAGVSQSPRYKVTKRGQDVALRCDPISGHVSLYWYRQALGQGPEFLTYFNYEAQQDKSGLPNDRFSAERPEGSISTLTIQRTEQRDSAMYRCASSPAHRDYEQYFGPGTRLTVT.

This clonotype was seen a handful of times. The V gene is TRBV10-3, the J gene TRBJ2-2; D not resolved. Trimming removed 2 bases from V and 1 base from J, with 8 bases in between. The germline V gene has CDR1 ENHRY and CDR2 SYGVKD. The CDR3 spans 15 residues. CDR3 DNA: TGTGCCATCAGTGAGGGGTCAGTGAACACCGGGGAGCTGTTTTTT. It translates to CAISEGSVNTGELFF.

This clonotype was counted at least ten times. V usage is TRBV9 and J usage is TRBJ2-1; no definite D call. Germline values: CDR1 SGDLS, CDR2 YYNGEE. The CDR3 has 11 amino acids. Deletions cut 4 bases from V and 8 bases from J, with 7 bases between. CDR3 region: CASSIEHEQFF. In DNA, the CDR3 is TGTGCCAGCAGCATAGAACATGAGCAGTTCTTC. The variable domain in full, with the rest retrieved from reference TRBV9 and TRBJ2-1, is DSGVTQTPKHLITATGQRVTLRCSPRSGDLSVYWYQQSLDQGLQFLIQYYNGEERAKGNILERFSAQQFPDLHSELNLSSLELGDSALYFCASSIEHEQFFGPGTRLTVL.

The V call is TRBV2, the J call TRBJ1-1, with D hard to call. With 10 bases removed from V and 1 base from J, the gap between germline ends came to 13 bases. The CDR3 consists of 13 residues. In germline, CDR1 is SNHLY, CDR2 FYNNEI. CDR3 nucleotides: TGTGCCACCCCGAGGGCGACGAACACTGAAGCTTTCTTT. Translating it yields CATPRATNTEAFF.

This clonotype was observed many times. This rearrangement joins TRBV7-2 to TRBJ1-2; 7 bases are a match to TRBD1. Germline V CDR1 and CDR2: SGHTA, FQGNSA. The J segment lost 5 bases and the V segment lost 4 bases, leaving 7 bases of the junction unmatched. CDR3 length equals 14 residues. CDR3 sequence: CASSSQGGRYGYTF. Written as DNA, the CDR3 is TGTGCCAGCAGCTCCCAGGGGGGCAGGTATGGCTACACCTTC.

This clonotype has at least ten counts. V gene TRBV28 combines with J gene TRBJ2-7; no clear D gene. Between the trimmed V and J ends, which lost 5 bases and 3 bases, there was a span of 11 bases. This CDR3 has 13 amino acids. Germline V gene lookup returns CDR1 MDHEN and CDR2 SYDVKM. In DNA form, the CDR3 reads TGTGCCAGCAGTACCCTCATGGGCTACGAGCAGTACTTC. Protein: CASSTLMGYEQYF. The full variable domain, rest sourced from reference TRBV28 and TRBJ2-7, is DVKVTQSSRYLVKRTGEKVFLECVQDMDHENMFWYRQDPGLGLRLIYFSYDVKMKEKGDIPEGYSVSREKKERFSLILESASTNQTSMYLCASSTLMGYEQYFGPGTRLTVT.

This clonotype was picked up a small number of times. The genes are TRBV19 and TRBJ2-7, with 10 bases aligning to TRBD1. Germline V gene lookup returns CDR1 LNHDA and CDR2 SQIVND (reference sequence). The trim removed 3 bases at V and 4 bases at J, leaving 9 bases unmatched. The CDR3 runs 16 residues. In DNA form, the CDR3 reads TGTGCCAGTAGTATGTCCCCTGACAGGGGGCTTTACGAGCAGTACTTC. This gives the protein CASSMSPDRGLYEQYF.

This clonotype was seen at least ten times. The junction and the germline gene differ at one end; a read error may be behind it. The rearrangement links TRBV5-1 to TRBJ2-6; D is perhaps TRBD1 (5 bases). The CDR3 runs 19 residues. Germline loops: CDR1 SGHRS, CDR2 YFSETQ. The DNA of the CDR3 is TGCGCCAGCAGCTTGGATTTCACAGGCCCCACCTCTGGGGCCAACGCCCTGACTTTC. Protein: CASSLDFTGPTSGANALTF.

Only a few counts were recorded for this clonotype. V usage is TRBV7-2 and J usage is TRBJ2-1; maybe TRBD2 (5 bases). Germline CDR1 and CDR2: SGHTA and FQGNSA. This CDR3 is built from 15 residues. V dropped 6 bases and J dropped 5 bases, with 17 bases sitting between them. CDR3 sequence (DNA): TGTGCCAGCAGTACGTCATACAGCGGCAACAATGAGCAGTTCTTC. Its protein product is CASSTSYSGNNEQFF.

Comment on this clonotype: A much larger clonotype is one base distant, so this may be a read error. This chain links TRBV10-3 with TRBJ1-1; D unresolved. The CDR3 loop spans 14 amino acids. The germline gives CDR1 ENHRY, CDR2 SYGVKD. Trimming removed 8 bases at V and 4 bases at J, with 17 bases between. Here the CDR3 DNA reads TGTGCCATCGCGCGGGGAGTCCTAGGCACTGAAGCTTTCTTT. Translation: CAIARGVLGTEAFF.

The V and J genes are TRBV7-9 and TRBJ2-7; D uncertain. The CDR3 spans 13 residues. V was shortened by 5 bases and J by 3 bases, with 11 bases between the two germline ends. Germline CDR1 is SEHNR and CDR2 is FQNEAQ (reference sequence). The CDR3 coding sequence is TGTGCCAGCAGCGACCGACAAGGCTACGAGCAGTACTTC. This encodes CASSDRQGYEQYF.

Regarding this clonotype: This may be a read error, as it is one base from a much larger clone. This chain connects TRBV6-5 to TRBJ2-5, with 8 bases that match TRBD2. Germline CDR1 is MNHEY and CDR2 is SVGAGI. This CDR3 spans 15 amino acids. CDR3: CASSYDGGDQDTQYF. CDR3 nucleotides: TGTGCCAGCAGTTACGACGGGGGGGACCAAGATACCCAGTACTTC.

Many counts were recorded for this clonotype. CDR3 amino acids: CASSFSGTGVSDTQYF. The CDR3 DNA reads TGCGCCAGCAGCTTTTCCGGGACAGGGGTATCAGATACGCAGTATTTT. The genes are TRBV5-1 and TRBJ2-3; 10 nucleotides line up with TRBD1. The V gene's germline CDR1 is SGHRS and CDR2 YFSETQ. The CDR3 contains 16 residues. Unmatched junction bases numbered 7, after V lost 2 bases and J lost 4 bases.

This clonotype was found many times. V gene TRBV6-2 or TRBV6-3 combines with J gene TRBJ2-1, with D unclear. V was clipped by 6 bases and J by 8 bases, with 8 bases between them. Germline V gene data show CDR1 as MNHEY and CDR2 as SVGEGT. This CDR3 is 11 amino acids long. The CDR3 DNA is TGTGCCAGCAGGATCGAACATGAGCAGTTCTTC. It is translated as CASRIEHEQFF.

This clonotype was seen repeatedly, ten times or more. V gene TRBV29-1 combines with J gene TRBJ1-1, with 8 positions matching TRBD1. Per germline, CDR1 SQVTM and CDR2 ANQGSEA. The CDR3 is 13 amino acids. Trimming at V came to 6 bases and at J to 5 bases, leaving 8 bases not matched to a gene. CDR3 sequence: CSVQQGGRTEAFF. In DNA, the CDR3 is TGCAGCGTACAACAGGGGGGTCGGACTGAAGCTTTCTTT.

This clonotype has a count of ten or more. The CDR3 nucleotides are TGTGCCAGCGGAACAGGGGCTCGGGGATCACCCCTCCACTTT. Amino acids: CASGTGARGSPLHF. The chain employs TRBV6-1 and TRBJ1-6; 7 bases map to TRBD1. This CDR3 has 14 amino acids. The trim removed 8 bases at V and 10 bases at J, leaving 11 bases unmatched. Germline V gives CDR1 MNHNS, CDR2 SASEGT.

CDR3 coding DNA: TGTGCCAGTCATTCCGGGACTAGCGGGGGGGGGACAGATACGCAGTATTTT. Translating it yields CASHSGTSGGGTDTQYF. The chain couples TRBV19 to TRBJ2-3; 16 nucleotides align to TRBD2. The ends lost 8 bases at V and 3 bases at J; junction bases unmatched: 8. CDR3 length: 17 amino acids. Per the germline V gene, CDR1 is LNHDA and CDR2 is SQIVND (reference sequence). The full variable domain, with the rest looked up from reference TRBV19 and TRBJ2-3, is DGGITQSPKYLFRKEGQNVTLSCEQNLNHDAMYWYRQDPGQGLRLIYYSQIVNDFQKGDIAEGYSVSREKKESFPLTVTSAQKNPTAFYLCASHSGTSGGGTDTQYFGPGTRLTVL.

This clonotype was picked up many times. The chain employs TRBV14 and TRBJ2-7, with 10 bases identical to TRBD1. Germline assignment: CDR1 SGHDN and CDR2 FVKESK. Trimming cost V 4 bases and J 0 bases; bases outside gene matches: 9. The CDR3 is 17 residues long. Here the CDR3 DNA reads TGTGCCAGCAGCCGTCGGGACAGGGGACTGGACTCCTACGAGCAGTACTTC. Protein sequence: CASSRRDRGLDSYEQYF.

A few counts support this clonotype. The chain couples TRBV7-2 to TRBJ2-7; D unclear. The V and J ends lost 1 base and 0 bases respectively, with 10 bases between them. CDR1 is SGHTA and CDR2 is FQGNSA in the germline V gene. This CDR3 has 15 residues. The CDR3 DNA reads as TGTGCCAGCAGCTTAGGGTTATCGACCTCCTACGAGCAGTACTTC. Translated: CASSLGLSTSYEQYF.

Only a few counts were recorded for this clonotype. This chain links TRBV18 with TRBJ2-7; 7 bases map to TRBD2. The CDR3 sequence is 15 residues long. Germline V gene sequence: CDR1 KGHSH, CDR2 LQKENI. V lost 5 bases, J lost 2 bases, and 9 bases stayed unmatched. The CDR3 protein is CASSAGVGSPYEQYF. The CDR3 nucleotides read TGTGCCAGCTCAGCGGGGGTAGGGAGCCCCTACGAGCAGTACTTC.

Many counts were recorded for this clonotype. V usage is TRBV5-5 and J usage is TRBJ2-1; 8 bases align to TRBD2. From germline, CDR1 is SGHKS and CDR2 YYEKEE (reference sequence). Trimming at V came to 0 bases and at J to 7 bases, leaving 9 bases not matched to a gene. CDR3 length: 16 residues. This CDR3 is CASSLGPAGVGNEQFF. CDR3 bases: TGTGCCAGCAGCTTGGGGCCAGCGGGGGTGGGAAATGAGCAGTTCTTC.

The rearrangement links TRBV7-2 to TRBJ1-4, with a possible D match to TRBD1 (5 bases). V shed 2 bases and J shed 6 bases, with 10 bases lying between them. Germline CDR1 and CDR2: SGHTA and FQGNSA. The CDR3 consists of 14 residues. CDR3 in amino acids: CASSLRDGYEKLFF. CDR3 nucleotides: TGTGCCAGCAGCTTAAGGGACGGATATGAAAAACTGTTTTTT.